This T cell receptor (beta chain) was captured by sequencing in a study of T-cell reconstitution after alpha-beta-depleted transplantation in children. Notes on the study in general: There were reportedly several hundred expanded graft clones from which alpha-beta T cells came about two months after transplant. A year post-transplant, T-cell counts and diversity derived mostly from newly produced T cells. There were some patients whose high TCRbeta diversity at day 60 came from surviving recipient T cells and thymic progenitors.

Concerning this clonotype itself: Antigen: not known.

Per the germline V gene, CDR1 is MGHRA and CDR2 is YSYEKL. The length of the CDR3 is 18 residues. Trimming took off 1 base at V and 8 bases at J, with 21 bases between the two ends. As it was prepared, the TCRbeta library received unique molecular identifiers. MiXCR, run by TCRdb on the PCR reads, gives a single entry per CDR3 protein. Seen here are 200,000 to 300,000 distinct CDR3 sequences, 20% to 30% observed once, and the top ten hold 4% to 5.5%. This TCR was recovered from a female patient between 2 and 15 years old who had a stem cell transplant for congenital amegakaryocytic thrombocytopenia, so the T cells may come from the graft donor. The gene calls are TRBV4-1 and TRBJ1-6; D is unclear. The sample here was PBMCs, mostly from graft donor cells, taken 360 days after TCRalphabeta/CD19-depleted stem cell transplant. CDR3 nucleotide sequence: TGCGCCAGCAGCCAAGGTCGGGGAGCCCACCGGGATGATTCACCCCTCCACTTT. Translated: CASSQGRGAHRDDSPLHF.